This passage covers 8 T cell receptor beta chains from one sample sequenced in a study of regulatory T cells in long-lasting Graves disease. Researchers made TCR beta libraries by using iRepertoire HTBI primers and running Arm-PCR on CDR3 regions. MiXCR, run by TCRdb on the multiplex PCR reads, gives a single entry per CDR3 protein. The sample holds around 460,000 distinct CDR3 sequences, roughly 21% seen once. As for time point: persistent/refractory GD, antithyroid drugs over 5 years with positive TRAb. RNA extracted from PBMCs served as the sequencing template. The specimen was peripheral blood mononuclear cells (PBMCs), collected when the disease was refractory, from a patient treated with antithyroid drugs. The receptors here all came from a female donor with Graves disease.

The table lists this clonotype with many counts. The V gene is TRBV12-3 or TRBV12-4, the J gene TRBJ1-1; 7 bases agree with TRBD1. The CDR3 extends over 14 amino acids. J lost 1 base, V lost 5 bases, and 4 bases had no gene match. Written as DNA, the CDR3 is TGTGCCAGCAGTCCATGGACAGGGAACACTGAAGCTTTCTTT. It encodes CASSPWTGNTEAFF.

This chain joins TRBV19 and TRBJ2-2, with D unclear. This CDR3 is built from 12 residues. Germline loops: CDR1 LNHDA, CDR2 SQIVND (reference sequence). With 3 bases removed from V and 6 bases from J, the gap between germline ends came to 5 bases. CDR3 sequence: CASSIRAGELFF. In nucleotides, the CDR3 is TGTGCCAGTAGTATTAGGGCCGGGGAGCTGTTTTTT.

A note on this clonotype: A read error is likely here: a far larger clone is one base away. The J gene is TRBJ1-1, the V gene TRBV6-9; a possible D gene is TRBD1 (5 bases). CDR1 and CDR2 (germline): MNHGY, SVAAGI. The CDR3 has 16 amino acids. The CDR3 bases are TGTGCCGGCAGTTACTCCCCCGTGTTCGGGGGCACTGAAGCTTTCTTT. This gives the protein CAGSYSPVFGGTEAFF.

The rearrangement uses TRBV29-1 and TRBJ2-1; 7 bases fit TRBD1. CDR3 length equals 14 residues. J lost 7 bases, V lost 0 bases, and 6 bases had no gene match. CDR1 is SQVTM and CDR2 is ANQGSEA in the germline V gene. The CDR3 spells CSVEDGTVRNEQFF. The CDR3 nucleotides read TGCAGCGTTGAAGATGGGACAGTGCGTAATGAGCAGTTCTTC.

This clonotype was seen only a few times. The rearrangement joins TRBV6-2 or TRBV6-3 to TRBJ2-1; 10 nucleotides match TRBD2. Germline CDR1 is MNHEY and CDR2 is SVGEGT. V gave up 5 bases and J gave up 4 bases; unmatched junction bases: 11. The CDR3 has 17 residues. CDR3 loop: CASSLLAGVVGYNEQFF. In DNA form, the CDR3 reads TGTGCCAGCAGTCTCCTAGCGGGAGTTGTTGGGTACAATGAGCAGTTCTTC.

V and J are TRBV24-1 and TRBJ2-1; the match to TRBD2 covers 8 bases. CDR1 and CDR2 (germline): KGHDR, SFDVKD. The trim removed 4 bases at V and 9 bases at J, leaving 4 bases unmatched. This CDR3 comprises 13 residues. The CDR3 DNA reads TGTGCCACCAGTGAGGGACTAGTTCCTGAGCAGTTCTTC. Translating it yields CATSEGLVPEQFF.

The gene calls are TRBV20-1 and TRBJ2-5; D not certain. The CDR3 loop spans 15 amino acids. Germline V gene data show CDR1 as DFQATT and CDR2 as SNEGSKA (reference sequence). The V gene lost 2 bases and the J gene lost 2 bases, with 15 bases spanning the gap. As DNA, the CDR3 is TGCAGTGCTAGATATCAGGACGGCGGTCAAGAGACCCAGTACTTC. Its protein is CSARYQDGGQETQYF.

J is TRBJ1-1 and V is TRBV7-3; D gene uncertain. The CDR3 sequence is 13 residues long. Germline lookup yields CDR1 SGHTA and CDR2 FQGTGA. Trimming pared 3 bases from V and 1 base from J, leaving 6 bases between. The CDR3 here is CASSFHQNTEAFF. CDR3 in DNA: TGTGCCAGCAGCTTTCATCAGAACACTGAAGCTTTCTTT.